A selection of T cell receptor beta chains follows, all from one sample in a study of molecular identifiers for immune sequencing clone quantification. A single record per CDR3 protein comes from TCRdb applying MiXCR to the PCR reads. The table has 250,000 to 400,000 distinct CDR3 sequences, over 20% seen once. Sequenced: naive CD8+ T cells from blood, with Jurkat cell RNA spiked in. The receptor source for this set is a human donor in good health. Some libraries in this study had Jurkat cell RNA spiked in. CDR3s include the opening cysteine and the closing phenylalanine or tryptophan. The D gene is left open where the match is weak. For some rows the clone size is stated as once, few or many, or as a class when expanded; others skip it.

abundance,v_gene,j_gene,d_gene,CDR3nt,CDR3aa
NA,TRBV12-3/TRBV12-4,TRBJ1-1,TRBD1,TGTGCCAGCCGGACAGGGAGAGGCACTGAAGCTTTCTTT,CASRTGRGTEAFF
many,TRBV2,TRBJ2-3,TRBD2,TGTGCCAGCAGTGACGGGGGGTACAGCACAGATACGCAGTATTTT,CASSDGGYSTDTQYF
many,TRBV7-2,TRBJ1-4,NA,TGTGCCAGCAGCTTAGCGTATGATCGTGATGCAACTAATGAAAAACTGTTTTTT,CASSLAYDRDATNEKLFF
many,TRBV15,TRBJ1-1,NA,TGTGCCACCAGCAGGCTGACGGGACGGACTGAAGCTTTCTTT,CATSRLTGRTEAFF
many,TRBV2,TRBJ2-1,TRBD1,TGTGCCGGGACGGGACAGGACTCCTACAATGAGCAGTTCTTC,CAGTGQDSYNEQFF
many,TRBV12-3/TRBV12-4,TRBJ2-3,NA,TGTGCCAGCAGTTTAGGGATCCAGATTAGCACAGATACGCAGTATTTT,CASSLGIQISTDTQYF
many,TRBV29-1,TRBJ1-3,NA,TGCAGCGTCTCTCGTCGCGGCTCTGGAAACACCATATATTTT,CSVSRRGSGNTIYF
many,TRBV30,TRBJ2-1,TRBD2,TGTGCCTGGAGTGAAACGACTAGCGGGGTGACAATGAAGCAGTTCTTC,CAWSETTSGVTMKQFF
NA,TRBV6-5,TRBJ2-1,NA,TGTGCCAGCAGTGTATCGGGGGACAATGAGCAGTTCTTC,CASSVSGDNEQFF
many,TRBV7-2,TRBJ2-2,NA,TGTGCCAGCAGCTTAGGGGTGGGGGCGTTTGCCGGGGAGCTGTTTTTT,CASSLGVGAFAGELFF
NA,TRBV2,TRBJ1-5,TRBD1,TGTGCCAGCAGCCAGGGGGATCAGCCCCAGCATTTT,CASSQGDQPQHF
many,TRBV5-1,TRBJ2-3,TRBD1,TGCGCCAGCAGCTTGGGTCCTGGTACAGGGGTCCCAGATACGCAGTATTTT,CASSLGPGTGVPDTQYF
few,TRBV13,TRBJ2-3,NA,TGTGCCAGCAGCTCAGTAGCAGATACGCAGTATTTT,CASSSVADTQYF